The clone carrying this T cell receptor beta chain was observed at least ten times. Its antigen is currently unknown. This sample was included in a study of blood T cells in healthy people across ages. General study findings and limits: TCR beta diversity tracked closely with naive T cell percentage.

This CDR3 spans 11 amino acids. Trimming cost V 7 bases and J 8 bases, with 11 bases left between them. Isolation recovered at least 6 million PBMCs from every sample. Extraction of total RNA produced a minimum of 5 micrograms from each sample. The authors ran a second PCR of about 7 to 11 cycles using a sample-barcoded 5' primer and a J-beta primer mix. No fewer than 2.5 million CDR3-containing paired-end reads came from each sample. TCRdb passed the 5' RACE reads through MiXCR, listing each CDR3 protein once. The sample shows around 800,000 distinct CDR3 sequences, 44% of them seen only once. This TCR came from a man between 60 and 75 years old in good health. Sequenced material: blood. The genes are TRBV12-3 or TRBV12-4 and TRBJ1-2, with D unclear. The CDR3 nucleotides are TGTGCCAGCACCCGAACTGGCGGCTACACCTTC. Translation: CASTRTGGYTF.